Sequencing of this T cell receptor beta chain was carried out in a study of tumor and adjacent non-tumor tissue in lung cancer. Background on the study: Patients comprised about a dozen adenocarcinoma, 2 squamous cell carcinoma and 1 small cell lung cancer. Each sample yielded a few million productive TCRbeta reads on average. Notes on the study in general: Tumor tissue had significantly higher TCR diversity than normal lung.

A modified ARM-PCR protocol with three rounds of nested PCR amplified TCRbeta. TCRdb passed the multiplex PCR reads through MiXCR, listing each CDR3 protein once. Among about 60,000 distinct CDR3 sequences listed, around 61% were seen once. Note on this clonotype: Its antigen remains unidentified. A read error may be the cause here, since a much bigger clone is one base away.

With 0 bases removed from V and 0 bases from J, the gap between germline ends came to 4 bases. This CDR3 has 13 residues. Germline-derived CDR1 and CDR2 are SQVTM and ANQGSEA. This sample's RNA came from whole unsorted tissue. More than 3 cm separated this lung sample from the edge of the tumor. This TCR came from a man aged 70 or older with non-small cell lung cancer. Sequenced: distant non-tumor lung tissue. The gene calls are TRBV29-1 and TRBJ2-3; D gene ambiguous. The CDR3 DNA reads TGCAGCGTTGAAGAGGCAAGCACAGATACGCAGTATTTT. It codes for CSVEEASTDTQYF.